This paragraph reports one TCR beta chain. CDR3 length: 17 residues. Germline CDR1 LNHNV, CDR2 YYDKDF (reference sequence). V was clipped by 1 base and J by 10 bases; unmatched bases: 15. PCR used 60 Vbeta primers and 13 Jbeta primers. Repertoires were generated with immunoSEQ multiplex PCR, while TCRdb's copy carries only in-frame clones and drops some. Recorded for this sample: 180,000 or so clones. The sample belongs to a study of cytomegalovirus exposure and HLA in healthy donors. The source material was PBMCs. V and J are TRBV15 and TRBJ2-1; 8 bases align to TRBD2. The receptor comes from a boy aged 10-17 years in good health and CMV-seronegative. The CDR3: CATSRVGGRGEIHEQFF. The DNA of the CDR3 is TGTGCCACCAGCAGAGTAGGAGGGCGGGGGGAGATTCACGAGCAGTTCTTC.